Reported below is one T cell receptor beta chain. What it binds is unknown. The sample originates from a study of vaccination and CD4 T cells after COVID-19. Overall study: Taking of post-vaccine samples occurred a median around 67 days after dose two (range 14 to 241).

Described treatment: 10-day PBMC culture with coronavirus spike peptide pools or control peptides (ViraFEST assay). Unexposed donor CD4+ T cells predated the COVID-19 pandemic, collected 2011-2018. The CDR3 is made up of 16 amino acids. Germline V gene sequence: CDR1 MNHNS, CDR2 SASEGT. Trimming cost V 4 bases and J 2 bases; bases outside gene matches: 2. The Oncomine TCR Beta short-read assay was applied to DNA of cultured CD4+ T cells. In TCRdb, the PCR reads were re-called with MiXCR into one record per CDR3 protein. The data contain roughly 7,200 distinct CDR3 sequences, approximately 38% of them singletons.

The sequence came from a human donor in good health. Sequenced: CD4+ T cells from blood, cultured in vitro. The genes are TRBV6-1 and TRBJ2-1; 13 bases fit TRBD2. The CDR3 loop is CASSGLAGGTYNEQFF. Written as DNA, the CDR3 is TGTGCCAGCAGTGGACTAGCGGGAGGTACCTACAATGAGCAGTTCTTC.